Only a few counts were recorded for the clone carrying this TCR beta chain. Its antigen is currently unknown. V dropped 5 bases and J dropped 11 bases, with 28 bases sitting between them. Germline V CDR1 and CDR2: DFQATT, SNEGSKA (reference sequence). This CDR3 region has 16 residues. From the reads, TCRdb called clonotypes with MiXCR, one entry per CDR3 protein. The data show nearly 700,000 distinct CDR3 sequences, 30% to 40% seen once. The data belong to a study of T cell repertoires in cytomegalovirus infection. Study summary: HLA-B-restricted CMV epitopes that are well studied were used alongside recently identified HLA-C-restricted ones.

This sample comprised cultured PBMCs, obtained from culture after CMV antigen stimulation. The sequence came from a human donor in good health (CMV status not recorded). Some clones in this sample may be carry-over from other donors' samples. This rearrangement joins TRBV20-1 to TRBJ1-5, with unresolved D. The CDR3 DNA follows: TGCAGTGCTGGACCCAGTAACGGACGCGCTTGGGTGTCCCAGCATTTT. This translates into CSAGPSNGRAWVSQHF.